This T cell receptor beta chain was recovered during a study of quantifying T cell responses using KT2 cells. At the level of the study: RNA was reverse transcribed with TCR alpha and beta constant-region primers.

This clonotype was detected a few times. KT2, a clone with a known TCR, was spiked into unfractionated PBMC. Looked up from germline, CDR1 is LGHNT and CDR2 is FRNRAP. CDR3 length: 17 amino acids. V was pared by 2 bases and J by 7 bases, with 12 bases of the junction left unmatched. The cDNA 3' end received a ligated oligonucleotide with a UMI. First-round PCR used around 4 cycles and beta primers RC1.1 and RC1.2 covering TRBC1 and TRBC2. TCRdb reanalysed the UMI-ligation and nested PCR reads using MiXCR and keeps one entry per CDR3 protein. Seen here are about 33,000 distinct CDR3 sequences, 10% observed once, and the top ten hold roughly 10%.

The chain joins TRBV12-5 to TRBJ2-2; 8 nucleotides agree with TRBD1. The sequence was obtained from a human donor. Sequencing was performed on PBMCs spiked with cells of the T cell clone KT2. In nucleotides, the CDR3 is TGTGCTAGTGGTTTGCCCCCAACCCAGGGGGCTTTCGGGGAGCTGTTTTTT. Translating it yields CASGLPPTQGAFGELFF.